A selection of T cell receptor beta chains follows, all from one sample in a study of blood T cell repertoires in COVID-19. Generated by immunoSEQ multiplex PCR, the TCRdb table keeps only in-frame clones and is missing some. The sample contains some 200,000 clones, 82% of which appear only once. The sample consisted of peripheral blood. The receptors were gathered from a middle-aged woman with acute or convalescent COVID-19. Each CDR3 is given with its conserved first and last residue.

cdr3_length j_call v_call cdr3_aa
12 TRBJ2-5 TRBV29-1 CSVETGQETQYF
15 TRBJ1-2 TRBV30 CAWTSMRQGLGGYTF
14 TRBJ2-3 TRBV11-1 CASSPPRSTDTQYF
18 TRBJ1-3 TRBV6-1 CASSEARDTINSGNTIYF
16 TRBJ1-5 TRBV7-8 CASSPGTGYSNQPQHF
13 TRBJ1-1 TRBV18 CASSPSLEAEAFF
11 TRBJ2-7 TRBV12-3/TRBV12-4 CASRLYYEQYF
13 TRBJ2-1 TRBV5-1 CASSSVRDNEQFF
15 TRBJ2-1 TRBV11-2 CASSLEGGAAGGQFF
16 TRBJ1-2 TRBV18 CASSPPGGDKLGGYTF